This T cell receptor (beta chain) comes out of a study of technical replicates of blood from a few donors. The CDR3 length is 13 residues. In germline, CDR1 is SQVTM, CDR2 ANQGSEA. The trim removed 4 bases at V and 7 bases at J, leaving 5 bases unmatched. Libraries were prepared by immunoSEQ multiplex PCR; TCRdb keeps only in-frame clonotypes and omits some of them. Among roughly 80,000 clones listed, 91% were seen once. The V gene is TRBV29-1, the J gene TRBJ2-3, with 10 bases identical to TRBD1. The receptor comes from a human donor in good health. Sequencing input: T cells isolated from PBMCs. CDR3: CSVVDRGSYTQYF. The CDR3 DNA reads TGCAGCGTTGTGGACAGGGGGTCATATACGCAGTATTTT.